This T cell receptor (beta chain) originates from a study of blood T cell repertoires in COVID-19. Study-level background: Italy, Spain and the United States were the sources of the convalescent and acute COVID-19 samples. The analysed material was cDNA or gDNA that came from T cells, B-cell-depleted T cells, or PBMCs.

In the original workflow: How many nucleated cells were present was estimated from reference gene primer amplification. Data came from immunoSEQ multiplex PCR; TCRdb stores just in-frame clones and leaves some out. The D gene and trimming were derived from the DNA, and the V and J assignments and clone size from that table. This sample carries 100,000 to 150,000 clones, 81% of them seen once, and the ten largest clones take around 4.1%. V gave up 7 bases and J gave up 8 bases; unmatched junction bases: 7. This CDR3 has 13 residues. In germline, CDR1 is MNHEY, CDR2 SVGAGI. The rearrangement uses TRBV6-5 and TRBJ1-2; 10 nucleotides agree with TRBD1. The receptor's source is a woman in her forties or fifties with acute or convalescent COVID-19. Sequenced input: peripheral blood. CDR3: CASTADRGGGYTF. In nucleotides, the CDR3 is TGTGCCAGCACCGCGGACAGGGGGGGAGGCTACACCTTC.